Below are 10 T cell receptor beta chains sequenced from a single sample in a study of post-analysis software for immune sequencing data (dated by TCRdb to about 2015). General study outcomes and caveats: Patients showed significantly higher frequencies than controls for roughly five TRBV segments, among them TRBV5-6, TRBV5-1 and TRBV20-1.

Libraries were built with PCR. Data came from an Illumina HiSeq 2500. To reduce PCR and sequencing biases, unique molecular identifiers were incorporated into the TCR beta cDNA libraries. TCRdb reanalyzed the raw reads on its own, using fastp at Q25 for trimming and MiXCR for clone calling, and kept in-frame beta chains. When rows share a CDR3 protein, they turn into one entry using the most common DNA and genes. The sample records approximately 160,000 distinct CDR3 sequences, around 28% of which are singletons. The top ten clones comprise over 1.2% of the sample. No antigen has been identified for these receptors. The sample consisted of blood. These receptors all come from a girl between 10 and 17 years old with multiple sclerosis.

This clonotype was counted only a few times. The chain employs TRBV5-1 and TRBJ2-1; TRBD2 agrees at 12 bases. V lost 2 bases, J lost 10 bases, and 10 bases stayed unmatched. Germline V CDR1 and CDR2: SGHRS, YFSETQ. This CDR3 is 16 amino acids long. CDR3 region: CASSFLVGLAGNEQFF. The CDR3 DNA is TGCGCCAGCAGCTTTCTCGTGGGACTAGCGGGTAACGAGCAGTTCTTC.

A word on this clonotype: Given a much more abundant clone one base away, this may be a read error. The chain uses TRBV10-3 and TRBJ2-1; 7 bases align to TRBD2. The germline CDR1 and CDR2 sequences are ENHRY and SYGVKD. CDR3 size: 14 residues. The CDR3 DNA follows: TGCGACGCTAGCGGTAGGGGCTCCTACAATGAGCAGTTCTTC. As protein: CDASGRGSYNEQFF.

V gene TRBV6-6 combines with J gene TRBJ1-1; maybe TRBD1 (5 bases). The CDR3 extends over 14 amino acids. The germline V and J ends were trimmed by 2 bases and 10 bases, with 17 bases remaining between them. CDR1 is MNHNY, CDR2 SVGAGI, per germline (reference sequence). The DNA of the CDR3 is TGTGCCAGCAGTTACGGCGAAGGTGGGGCGAGAGCTTTCTTT. Translated, it gives CASSYGEGGARAFF.

The V and J genes are TRBV10-3 and TRBJ2-4; D remains unclear. Trimming left V 2 bases short and J 13 bases short, with 18 bases between. The CDR3 covers 14 residues. Per germline, CDR1 ENHRY and CDR2 SYGVKD. CDR3 in amino acids: CAISEAESSYWQYF. CDR3 DNA: TGTGCCATCAGTGAGGCGGAAAGCTCCTACTGGCAGTACTTC.

V is TRBV25-1 and J is TRBJ1-1, with 7 positions matching TRBD1. The CDR3 covers 15 residues. CDR1 and CDR2 (germline): MGHDK, SYGVNS. V trimming: 4 bases; J trimming: 5 bases; junction bases outside the gene matches: 10. As DNA, the CDR3 is TGTGCCAGCAGTGGGACAGGTTTCGAGGAAACTGAAGCTTTCTTT. Its translation is CASSGTGFEETEAFF.

This chain links TRBV20-1 with TRBJ1-2; weak D call: TRBD1 (5 bases). This CDR3 region has 14 residues. Germline V gene lookup returns CDR1 DFQATT and CDR2 SNEGSKA (reference sequence). Trimming pared 0 bases from V and 1 base from J, leaving 9 bases between. The chain's CDR3 is CSARDLGVNYGYTF. The CDR3 bases are TGCAGTGCTAGAGATTTGGGGGTTAACTATGGCTACACCTTC.

The V call is TRBV5-1, the J call TRBJ2-1; D might be TRBD1 or TRBD2, each matching 6 bases. Germline-derived CDR1 and CDR2 are SGHRS and YFSETQ. The CDR3 covers 16 residues. With 3 bases removed from V and 0 bases from J, the gap between germline ends came to 13 bases. The CDR3 spells CASSWGAVSSYNEQFF. The CDR3 DNA follows: TGCGCCAGCAGCTGGGGGGCAGTAAGCTCCTACAATGAGCAGTTCTTC.

This clonotype was observed a few times. The CDR3 protein is CASSLEVRPMHSTDTQYF. The CDR3 nucleotides are TGTGCCAGCAGCTTGGAGGTACGACCCATGCATAGCACAGATACGCAGTATTTT. The rearrangement uses TRBV5-6 and TRBJ2-3; D ambiguous. The CDR3 sequence is 18 residues long. Germline V gene data show CDR1 as SGHDT and CDR2 as YYEEEE. The germline V and J ends were trimmed by 0 bases and 0 bases, with 17 bases remaining between them.

This clonotype was seen a handful of times. The chain combines TRBV10-3 with TRBJ1-2; 7 nucleotides align to TRBD1. Looked up from germline, CDR1 is ENHRY and CDR2 is SYGVKD. Trimming took 7 bases from V and 4 from J; bases not matched to a gene: 12. CDR3 size: 15 residues. The CDR3 is CAITRDRALAYGYTF. In nucleotides, the CDR3 is TGTGCCATCACCCGCGACAGGGCTCTGGCCTATGGCTACACCTTC.

This sequence joins TRBV20-1 and TRBJ1-4, with D possibly being TRBD1 (5 bases). CDR1 is DFQATT and CDR2 is SNEGSKA in the germline V gene (reference sequence). V shed 0 bases and J shed 2 bases, with 10 bases lying between them. CDR3 length: 15 amino acids. CDR3 sequence (DNA): TGCAGTGCTAGAGACCTAGGGACGACTAATGAAAAACTGTTTTTT. Amino acids: CSARDLGTTNEKLFF.